This TCR beta chain comes out of a study of CD8 T cells in Susac syndrome. The germline gives CDR1 MGHRA, CDR2 YSYEKL. V gave up 2 bases and J gave up 3 bases, with 13 bases separating them. The CDR3 has 15 amino acids. With random hexamers, roughly 0.45 to 1 ug RNA was reverse transcribed. TCRdb re-derived calls from the immunoSEQ multiplex PCR reads in MiXCR, one entry per CDR3 protein. In the table there are some 160,000 distinct CDR3 sequences, 90% to 95% of which are singletons. Sequenced sample: CD8+ T cells from PBMCs. The chain carries TRBV4-1 and TRBJ1-2; D might be TRBD1 (5 bases). The receptor comes from a human donor with multiple sclerosis. This CDR3 reads CASSQRQGGYYGYTF. The CDR3 DNA reads TGCGCCAGCAGCCAACGTCAGGGTGGATACTATGGCTACACCTTC.